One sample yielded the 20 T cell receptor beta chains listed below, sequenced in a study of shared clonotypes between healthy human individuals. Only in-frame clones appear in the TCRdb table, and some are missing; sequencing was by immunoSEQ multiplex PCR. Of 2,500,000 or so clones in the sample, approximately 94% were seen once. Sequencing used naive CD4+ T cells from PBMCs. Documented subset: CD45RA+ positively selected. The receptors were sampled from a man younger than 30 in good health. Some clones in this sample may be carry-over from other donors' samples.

The CDR3 loop is CASSVGVETNEQFF. Here the CDR3 DNA reads TGTGCCAGCAGCGTAGGGGTGGAGACGAATGAGCAGTTCTTC. The chain employs TRBV9 and TRBJ2-1; no clear D gene. The germline V gene encodes CDR1 SGDLS and CDR2 YYNGEE. The CDR3 has 14 amino acids. Trimming shortened V by 0 bases and J by 7 bases, and 11 bases separated the two germline ends.

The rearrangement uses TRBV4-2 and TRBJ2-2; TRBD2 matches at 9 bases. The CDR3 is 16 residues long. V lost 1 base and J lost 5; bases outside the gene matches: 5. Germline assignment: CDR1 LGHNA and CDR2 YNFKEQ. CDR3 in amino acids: CASSQVVAGGTGELFF. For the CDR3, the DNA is TGTGCCAGCAGCCAAGTTGTGGCGGGAGGGACCGGGGAGCTGTTTTTT.

This CDR3 reads CAISESIRSGGEGQPQHF. The CDR3 DNA follows: TGTGCCATCAGTGAGTCGATCAGATCGGGGGGCGAAGGGCAGCCCCAGCATTTT. The gene calls are TRBV10-3 and TRBJ1-5; the D gene is possibly TRBD1 (6 bases). V lost 0 bases and J 7 bases, leaving 22 bases between the germline ends. Germline V CDR1 and CDR2: ENHRY, SYGVKD. The CDR3 extends over 18 amino acids.

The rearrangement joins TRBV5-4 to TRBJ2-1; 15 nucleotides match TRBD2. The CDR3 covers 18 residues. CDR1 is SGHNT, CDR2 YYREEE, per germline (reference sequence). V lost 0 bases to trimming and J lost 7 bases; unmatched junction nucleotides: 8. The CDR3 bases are TGTGCCAGCAGCTTGGATCAGGGACTAGCGGGAGGTTGGAATGAGCAGTTCTTC. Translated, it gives CASSLDQGLAGGWNEQFF.

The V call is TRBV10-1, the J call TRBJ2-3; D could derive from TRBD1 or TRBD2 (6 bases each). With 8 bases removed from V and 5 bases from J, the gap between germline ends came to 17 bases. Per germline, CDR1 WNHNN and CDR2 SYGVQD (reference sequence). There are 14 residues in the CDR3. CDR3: CASGGSSRGDTQYF. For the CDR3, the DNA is TGCGCCAGCGGAGGGAGCTCCAGGGGAGATACGCAGTATTTT.

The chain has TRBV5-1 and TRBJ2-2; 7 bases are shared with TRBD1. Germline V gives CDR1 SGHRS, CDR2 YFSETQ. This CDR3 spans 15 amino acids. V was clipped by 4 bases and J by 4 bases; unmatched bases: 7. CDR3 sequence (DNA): TGCGCCAGCAGCCCCTGGGACAGACCCACCGGGGAGCTGTTTTTT. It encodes CASSPWDRPTGELFF.

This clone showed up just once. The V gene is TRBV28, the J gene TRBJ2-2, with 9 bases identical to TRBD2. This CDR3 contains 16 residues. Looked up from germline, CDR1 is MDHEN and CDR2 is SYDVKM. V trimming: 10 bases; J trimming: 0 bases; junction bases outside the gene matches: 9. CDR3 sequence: CATRSPSGTNTGELFF. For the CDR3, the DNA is TGTGCCACCCGAAGCCCTAGCGGGACGAACACCGGGGAGCTGTTTTTT. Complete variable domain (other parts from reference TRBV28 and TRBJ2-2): DVKVTQSSRYLVKRTGEKVFLECVQDMDHENMFWYRQDPGLGLRLIYFSYDVKMKEKGDIPEGYSVSREKKERFSLILESASTNQTSMYLCATRSPSGTNTGELFFGEGSRLTVL.

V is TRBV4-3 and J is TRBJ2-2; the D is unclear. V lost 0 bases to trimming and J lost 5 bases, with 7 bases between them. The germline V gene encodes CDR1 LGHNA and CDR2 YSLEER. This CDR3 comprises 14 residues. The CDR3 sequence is CASSQDGRTGELFF. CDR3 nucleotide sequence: TGCGCCAGCAGCCAAGATGGACGAACCGGGGAGCTGTTTTTT.

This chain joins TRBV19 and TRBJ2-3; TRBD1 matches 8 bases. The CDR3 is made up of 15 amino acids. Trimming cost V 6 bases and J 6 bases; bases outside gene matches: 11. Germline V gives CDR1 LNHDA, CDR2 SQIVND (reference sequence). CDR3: CASRRADRVRDTQYF. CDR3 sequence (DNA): TGTGCCAGTAGGCGCGCGGACAGGGTAAGGGATACGCAGTATTTT.

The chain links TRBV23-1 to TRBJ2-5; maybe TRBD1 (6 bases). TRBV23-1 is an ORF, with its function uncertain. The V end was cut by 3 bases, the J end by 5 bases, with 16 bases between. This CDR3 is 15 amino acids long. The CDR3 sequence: CASSQNYRVRETQYF. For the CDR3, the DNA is TGCGCCAGCAGTCAGAATTACAGGGTTCGGGAGACCCAGTACTTC.

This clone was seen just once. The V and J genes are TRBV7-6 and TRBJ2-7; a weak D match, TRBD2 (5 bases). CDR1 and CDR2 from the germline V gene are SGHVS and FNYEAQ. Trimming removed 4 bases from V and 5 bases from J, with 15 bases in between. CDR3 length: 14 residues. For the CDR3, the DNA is TGTGCCAGCAGCTCCCTAGGGAGCTTGGACGAGCAGTACTTC. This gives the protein CASSSLGSLDEQYF.

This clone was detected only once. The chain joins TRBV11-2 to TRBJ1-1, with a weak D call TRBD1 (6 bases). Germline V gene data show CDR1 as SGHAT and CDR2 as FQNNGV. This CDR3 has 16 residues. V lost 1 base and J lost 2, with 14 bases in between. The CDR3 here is CASSLGGYRANTEAFF. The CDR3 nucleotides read TGTGCCAGCAGCTTAGGAGGTTACAGGGCAAACACTGAAGCTTTCTTT.

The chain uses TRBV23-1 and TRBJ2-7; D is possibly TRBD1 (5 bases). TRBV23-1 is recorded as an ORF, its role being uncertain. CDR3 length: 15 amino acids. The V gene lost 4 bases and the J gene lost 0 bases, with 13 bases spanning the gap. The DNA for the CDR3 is TGCGCCAGCAGTCTGCGCCAGGGCCGCTCCTACGAGCAGTACTTC. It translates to CASSLRQGRSYEQYF.

Here the CDR3 reads CSVARTGGLTEAFF. CDR3 bases: TGCAGCGTTGCCAGGACAGGGGGGTTAACTGAAGCTTTCTTT. The gene calls are TRBV29-1 and TRBJ1-1, with 10 bases aligning to TRBD1. The V gene's germline CDR1 is SQVTM and CDR2 ANQGSEA. The CDR3 covers 14 residues. V was clipped by 4 bases and J by 5 bases; unmatched bases: 7. The full variable domain, its missing parts supplied by reference TRBV29-1 and TRBJ1-1, is SAVISQKPSRDICQRGTSLTIQCQVDSQVTMMFWYRQQPGQSLTLIATANQGSEATYESGFVIDKFPISRPNLTFSTLTVSNMSPEDSSIYLCSVARTGGLTEAFFGQGTRLTVV.

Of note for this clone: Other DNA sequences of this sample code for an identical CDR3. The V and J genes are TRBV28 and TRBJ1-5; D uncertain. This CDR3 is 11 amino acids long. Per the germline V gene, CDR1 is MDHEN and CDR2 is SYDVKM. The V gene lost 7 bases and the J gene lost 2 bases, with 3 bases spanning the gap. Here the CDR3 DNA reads TGTGCCAGCAAAGGCAATCAGCCCCAGCATTTT. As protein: CASKGNQPQHF.

As DNA, the CDR3 is TGTGCCAGCAGTGAAGCGGGACAGGGCCCCCAAGAGACCCAGTACTTC. Amino acid sequence: CASSEAGQGPQETQYF. The chain has TRBV25-1 and TRBJ2-5, with 9 positions matching TRBD1. The CDR3 consists of 16 residues. Trimming at V came to 2 bases and at J to 1 base, leaving 5 bases not matched to a gene. Per the germline V gene, CDR1 is MGHDK and CDR2 is SYGVNS.

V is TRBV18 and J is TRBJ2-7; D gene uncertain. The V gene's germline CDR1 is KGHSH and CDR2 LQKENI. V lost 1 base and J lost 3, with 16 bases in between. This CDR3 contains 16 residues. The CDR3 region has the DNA TGTGCCAGCTCACCACTCGCACGGAGCTCCTTCTACGAGCAGTACTTC. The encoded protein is CASSPLARSSFYEQYF.

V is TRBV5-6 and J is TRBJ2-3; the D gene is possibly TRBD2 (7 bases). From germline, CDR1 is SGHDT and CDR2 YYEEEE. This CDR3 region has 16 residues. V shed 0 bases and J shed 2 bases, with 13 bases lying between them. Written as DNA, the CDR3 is TGTGCCAGCAGCTTGGCATGGGGGGGCTACACAGATACGCAGTATTTT. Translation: CASSLAWGGYTDTQYF.

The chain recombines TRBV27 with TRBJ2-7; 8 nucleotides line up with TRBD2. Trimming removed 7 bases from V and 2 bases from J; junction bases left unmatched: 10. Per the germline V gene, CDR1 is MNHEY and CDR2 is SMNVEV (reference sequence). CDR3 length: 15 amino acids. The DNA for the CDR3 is TGTGCCAGCACCAAAAGCGGGAGTCGTCCCTACGAGCAGTACTTC. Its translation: CASTKSGSRPYEQYF.

In DNA form, the CDR3 reads TGTGCCAGCAGCTTAAAGGGGACAGGGATCAGCGAGCAGTACTTC. It specifies CASSLKGTGISEQYF. This chain links TRBV5-6 with TRBJ2-7; 9 nucleotides match TRBD1. The CDR3 is 15 residues long. The germline CDR1 and CDR2 sequences are SGHDT and YYEEEE. The V and J ends lost 2 bases and 6 bases, in that order; junction bases with no gene match: 9.